These 12 T cell receptor beta chains came from one sample sequenced in a study of graft-versus-host responses after intestinal transplantation (dated by TCRdb to the early 2020s). The intended sense of this specimen's time point label: cells obtained before transplantation from donor or recipient. The method behind the library was the immunoSEQ multiplex PCR assay. TCRdb re-hosts the immuneACCESS table, in-frame sequences only. Its copies lack some clones; in the studies checked, an unresolved V gene accounts for under half of them, and the cause for the rest is not known. This sample has roughly 90,000 clones in its table, and 90% to 95% of those were observed once. 6% of the sample is held by the ten biggest clonotypes. Antigens for these TCRs are unknown. Sequences were derived from unstimulated CD8+ T cells sorted from spleen or lymph node cells, sampled before intestinal transplant. These receptors were obtained from a human donor who received an intestinal transplant.

This rearrangement joins TRBV5-6 to TRBJ2-7; D ambiguous. Germline loops: CDR1 SGHDT, CDR2 YYEEEE. Trimming left V 2 bases short and J 3 bases short, with 6 bases between. The CDR3 is 12 residues long. CDR3 loop: CASSFSNYEQYF. CDR3 bases: TGTGCCAGCAGCTTCTCTAACTACGAGCAGTACTTC. The variable domain in full, with the rest retrieved from reference TRBV5-6 and TRBJ2-7, is DAGVTQSPTHLIKTRGQQVTLRCSPKSGHDTVSWYQQALGQGPQFIFQYYEEEERQRGNFPDRFSGHQFPNYSSELNVNALLLGDSALYLCASSFSNYEQYFGPGTRLTVT.

This clone was detected only once. The chain carries TRBV28 and TRBJ2-5; D unclear. CDR1 and CDR2 (germline): MDHEN, SYDVKM. There are 11 residues in the CDR3. Trimming cost V 9 bases and J 5 bases, with 10 bases left between them. This chain's CDR3 is CASRTEETQYF. For the CDR3, the DNA is TGTGCCAGTCGGACGGAGGAGACCCAGTACTTC. Together with reference TRBV28 and TRBJ2-5, the CDR3 gives the full variable domain: DVKVTQSSRYLVKRTGEKVFLECVQDMDHENMFWYRQDPGLGLRLIYFSYDVKMKEKGDIPEGYSVSREKKERFSLILESASTNQTSMYLCASRTEETQYFGPGTRLLVL.

V is TRBV4-2 and J is TRBJ2-2, with D unclear. This CDR3 region has 14 residues. V was clipped by 5 bases and J by 3 bases, with 10 bases between them. Germline lookup yields CDR1 LGHNA and CDR2 YNFKEQ. CDR3 protein: CASSEPEYTGELFF. The CDR3 DNA reads TGTGCCAGCAGCGAACCAGAATACACCGGGGAGCTGTTTTTT.

V and J are TRBV5-1 and TRBJ2-1; 9 positions agree with TRBD2. V lost 2 bases to trimming and J lost 4 bases; unmatched junction nucleotides: 4. The length of the CDR3 is 15 residues. Germline CDR1 reads SGHRS; CDR2 reads YFSETQ. This CDR3 reads CASSFPGLAYNEQFF. The CDR3 nucleotides are TGCGCCAGCAGCTTCCCGGGACTAGCTTACAATGAGCAGTTCTTC.

The V and J genes are TRBV6-1 and TRBJ1-3; D is unclear. V lost 5 bases and J 3 bases, leaving 8 bases between the germline ends. The CDR3 length is 13 residues. Per the germline V gene, CDR1 is MNHNS and CDR2 is SASEGT. CDR3 DNA sequence: TGTGCCAGCAGTCCGGACGTTGGAAACACCATATATTTT. It encodes CASSPDVGNTIYF.

The chain employs TRBV4-1 and TRBJ1-6; D is ambiguous. The CDR3 sequence is 15 residues long. Germline V CDR1 and CDR2: MGHRA, YSYEKL. V shed 1 base and J shed 10 bases, with 14 bases lying between them. The chain's CDR3 is CASSQVTEGSSPLHF. CDR3 sequence (DNA): TGCGCCAGCAGCCAAGTTACAGAGGGAAGCTCACCCCTCCACTTT.

The V gene is TRBV27, the J gene TRBJ1-2; 7 positions match TRBD1. CDR1 and CDR2 from the germline V gene are MNHEY and SMNVEV (reference sequence). J was trimmed by 8 bases and V by 4 bases; bases with no gene match: 7. This CDR3 spans 13 amino acids. The CDR3 DNA reads TGTGCCAGCAGTTCCGAGGGGGCTAGAGGCTACACCTTC. Protein product: CASSSEGARGYTF.

The chain carries TRBV4-1 and TRBJ1-5; D gene unclear. CDR1 MGHRA and CDR2 YSYEKL come from the germline V gene. The length of the CDR3 is 13 residues. Trimming pared 0 bases from V and 5 bases from J, leaving 5 bases between. The CDR3 region has the DNA TGCGCCAGCAGCCAAGATCCTTATCAGCCCCAGCATTTT. Its protein is CASSQDPYQPQHF.

The V gene is TRBV2, the J gene TRBJ2-1, with D perhaps given as TRBD1 or TRBD2 (6 bases each). This CDR3 is built from 14 residues. Germline V lookup: CDR1 SNHLY, CDR2 FYNNEI. The V end was cut by 7 bases, the J end by 2 bases, with 12 bases between. The CDR3: CASMFGGPYNEQFF. CDR3 nucleotides: TGTGCCAGCATGTTCGGGGGCCCCTACAATGAGCAGTTCTTC.

The chain combines TRBV9 with TRBJ1-5, with D maybe TRBD1 (5 bases). V was trimmed by 3 bases and J by 0 bases, leaving 7 bases between them. The CDR3 sequence is 14 residues long. Germline-derived CDR1 and CDR2 are SGDLS and YYNGEE. CDR3 in amino acids: CASSEGFSNQPQHF. As DNA, the CDR3 is TGTGCCAGCAGCGAGGGGTTTAGCAATCAGCCCCAGCATTTT.

The chain combines TRBV7-9 with TRBJ1-1, with a weak D call TRBD1 (6 bases). The CDR3 sequence is 15 residues long. V lost 6 bases and J 0 bases, leaving 14 bases between the germline ends. From germline, CDR1 is SEHNR and CDR2 FQNEAQ (reference sequence). The CDR3 sequence is CASRHLDRLNTEAFF. The CDR3 nucleotides read TGTGCCAGCAGACACCTCGACAGGCTGAACACTGAAGCTTTCTTT.

Concerning this clone: This specimen includes other DNA sequences encoding the same CDR3. The rearrangement joins TRBV9 to TRBJ2-4, with D maybe TRBD1 (6 bases). Trimming shortened V by 4 bases and J by 3 bases, and 17 bases separated the two germline ends. The CDR3 spans 16 residues. The germline V gene encodes CDR1 SGDLS and CDR2 YYNGEE. CDR3 sequence (DNA): TGTGCCAGCAGCTACAAACAGGGAGCTGTCAAAAACATTCAGTACTTC. This gives the protein CASSYKQGAVKNIQYF.